This TCR beta chain was obtained from a study of blood T cell repertoires in COVID-19 (dated by TCRdb to 2020 to 2021). For context, the study as a whole: The collaborator samples originated in the United States, Italy and Spain and spanned the acute and convalescent phases of COVID-19. The material from the prospective study consisted of cDNA or gDNA derived from T cells, B-cell-depleted T cells, or PBMCs. Deeply sampled blood TCRbeta repertoires from subjects exposed to, actively infected with, or recovered from COVID-19 were included in the dataset. The repertoires were released in a freely available public database meant as a resource for research on the immune response to SARS-CoV-2. The samples were drawn from two sources: the first 160 participants of the ongoing ImmuneRACE study, and 950 to 1,500 subjects contributed by 6 global collaborators. The sample metadata nearly always contained a de-identified subject ID, COVID-19 status, age in years and sex. Where available, HLA class I and class II types were taken from metadata supplied by the sample provider and were not determined by assay-based typing.

Another Seattle source contributed samples from volunteer blood donors who had recovered from COVID-19. Each collaborating institution followed its own protocols to collect whole blood in K2EDTA tubes. For TCRbeta analysis, collaborator samples were shipped as frozen whole blood, as isolated PBMCs, or as DNA extracted from either sample type. To note about this clone: Its antigen is still unknown. No base-level quality is on record; no much larger clone is a single base apart.

TCRbeta CDR3 regions were amplified from genomic DNA using the immunoSEQ Assay, a bias-controlled multiplex PCR. For the original study's pipeline: The number of nucleated cells in each sample was estimated by amplification of reference gene primers within the assay. To quantify the absolute abundance of each unique TCRbeta CDR3 rearrangement, sequence reads were collapsed and filtered. For each sample, productive Simpson clonality was calculated as the square root of Simpson's diversity index across productive rearrangements. What TCRdb holds here is the immuneACCESS table cut down to in-frame rearrangements. Part of the clones is not present; checked against another copy, under half of the missing clones reflect an unresolved V gene, and the others are unexplained. The V and J calls and clone size are taken from that table; D and trimming were inferred from the DNA. This sample has roughly 260,000 clones in its table, and roughly 87% of those were observed once. The top ten hold over 2% of the sample.

The germline V gene (reference sequence) yields SEHNR for CDR1 and FQNEAQ for CDR2. The CDR3 runs 13 amino acids, cysteine and phenylalanine included. Only CDR3 DNA is held: 39 bases, read in frame from base 1. Unmatched junction bases come to 1, with V trimmed by 9 bases and J by 0 bases. General findings and caveats noted by the study authors: How much clinical and demographic metadata was included differed by source and by participant, and the metadata was provided uncurated.

The rearranged chain carries TRBV7-9 and TRBJ2-1; TRBD2 aligns with 8 central bases. Sequenced sample: peripheral blood. The clonotype originates from a woman in her forties or fifties who had recovered from COVID-19. The CDR3 protein is CASRGGSYNEQFF. The DNA sequence is as follows: TGTGCCAGTCGGGGGGGCTCCTACAATGAGCAGTTCTTC.